The entry below describes one T cell receptor (beta chain). Which antigen it targets is not known. It has no much larger one-base neighbor in the sample; base qualities were not kept. The sample comes from a study of blood T cell repertoires in COVID-19 (dated by TCRdb to 2020 to 2021). At the level of the whole study: The collaborator samples originated in the United States, Italy and Spain and spanned the acute and convalescent phases of COVID-19. The prospective study material was composed of cDNA or gDNA derived from T cells, B-cell-depleted T cells, or PBMCs. Subjects who had been exposed to COVID-19, were actively infected with it, or had recovered from it provided the deeply sampled blood TCRbeta repertoires that made up the dataset. The repertoires were released in a freely available public database intended as a resource for research on the immune response to SARS-CoV-2. Samples were obtained from the ongoing ImmuneRACE study (first 160 participants) and from 1,000 to 1,500 subjects provided by 6 global collaborators. Sample metadata almost always included a de-identified subject ID, COVID-19 status, age in years and sex. HLA class I and class II types, where available, came from metadata supplied by the sample provider rather than from assay-based typing.

TCRbeta CDR3 regions were amplified from genomic DNA using the immunoSEQ Assay, a bias-controlled multiplex PCR. In the source study's methods: The number of nucleated cells in each sample was estimated by amplification of reference gene primers within the assay. Sequence reads were collapsed and filtered to measure the absolute abundance of every unique TCRbeta CDR3 rearrangement. For each sample, productive Simpson clonality was calculated as the square root of Simpson's diversity index over productive rearrangements. TCRdb provides this immuneACCESS table in a form limited to in-frame rearrangements. Some clones are lacking; in checked studies, under half of them reflect an unresolved V gene, and why the rest are absent is not known. The DNA gave D and trimming, while V, J and clone size come from that table. The sample table shows 250,000 to 300,000 clones, and around 90% are seen once. The leading ten clones occupy 1% of the sample.

Enrolling through a virtual design, the prospective study's participants ranged in age from roughly 18 to 89 years and lived across some 23 United States geographic areas. In the prospective study, cohorts were assigned on the basis of participant-reported clinical history obtained from a screening survey and a study questionnaire. Recovered participants in ImmuneRACE Cohort 3 were defined as having two consecutive negative NP/OP PCR tests, clearance from a healthcare professional, or resolution of symptoms. Mobile phlebotomists in the prospective study collected whole blood, serum and a nasopharyngeal or oropharyngeal swab from every participant. Prospective study participants could optionally give additional blood draws and questionnaires over an approximately 2-month period. Blood samples from the prospective study were shipped frozen or at room temperature prior to DNA extraction. Germline trimming amounts to 2 bases on V and 2 bases on J, with 11 as the count of junction bases outside the gene matches. The CDR1 and CDR2 encoded by the germline V gene are SGHTA and FQGNSA. The CDR3, cysteine through phenylalanine, is 17 amino acids long. The DNA shown is the 51-base CDR3, in frame from base 1.

The study at large found these results: Clinical and demographic metadata were provided uncurated, with the amount varying by source and participant.

The chain couples TRBV7-2 to TRBJ2-7; the central 8 bases match TRBD2. This clonotype originated in a woman in her thirties who had recovered from COVID-19. The sample was PBMCs or T cells enriched from blood (not recorded which). The CDR3 protein sequence reads: CASSLQGPQLAAYEQYF. The DNA reads as follows: TGTGCCAGCAGCTTACAAGGCCCTCAACTAGCGGCCTACGAGCAGTACTTC.